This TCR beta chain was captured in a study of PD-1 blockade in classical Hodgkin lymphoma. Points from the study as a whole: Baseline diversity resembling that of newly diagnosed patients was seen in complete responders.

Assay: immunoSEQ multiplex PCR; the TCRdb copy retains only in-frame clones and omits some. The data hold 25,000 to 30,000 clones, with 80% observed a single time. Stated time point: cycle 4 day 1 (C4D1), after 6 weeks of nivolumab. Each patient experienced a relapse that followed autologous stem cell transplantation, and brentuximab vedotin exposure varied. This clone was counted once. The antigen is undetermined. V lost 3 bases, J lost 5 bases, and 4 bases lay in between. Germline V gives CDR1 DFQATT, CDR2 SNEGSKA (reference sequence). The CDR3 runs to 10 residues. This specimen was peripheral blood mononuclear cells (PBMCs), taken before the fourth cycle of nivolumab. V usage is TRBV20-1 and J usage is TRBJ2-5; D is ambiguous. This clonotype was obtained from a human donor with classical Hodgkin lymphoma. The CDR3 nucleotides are TGCAGTGCTAGTGGGGAGACCCAGTACTTC. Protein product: CSASGETQYF.